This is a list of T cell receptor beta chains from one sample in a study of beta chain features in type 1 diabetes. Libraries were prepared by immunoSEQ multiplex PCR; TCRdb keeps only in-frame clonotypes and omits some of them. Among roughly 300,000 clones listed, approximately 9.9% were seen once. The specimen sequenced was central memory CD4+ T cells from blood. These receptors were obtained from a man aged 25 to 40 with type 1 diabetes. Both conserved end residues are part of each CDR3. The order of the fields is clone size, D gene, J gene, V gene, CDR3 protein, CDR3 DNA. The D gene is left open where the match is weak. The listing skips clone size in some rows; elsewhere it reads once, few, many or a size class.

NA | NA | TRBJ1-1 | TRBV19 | CASRDRENTEAFF | TGTGCCAGTAGGGACAGAGAGAACACTGAAGCTTTCTTT
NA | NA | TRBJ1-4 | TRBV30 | CAWQQGLNEKLFF | TGTGCCTGGCAACAGGGCCTTAATGAAAAACTGTTTTTT
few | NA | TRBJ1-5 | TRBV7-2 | CASSLPGERAQHF | TGTGCCAGCAGCTTGCCCGGTGAGAGGGCCCAGCATTTT
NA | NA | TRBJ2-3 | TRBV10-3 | CAISESSGPDTQYF | TGTGCCATCAGTGAGTCATCGGGCCCAGATACGCAGTATTTT
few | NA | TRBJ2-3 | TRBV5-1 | CASGSTDTQYF | TGCGCCAGCGGTAGCACAGATACGCAGTATTTT
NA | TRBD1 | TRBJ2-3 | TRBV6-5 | CASSAGQVRTDTQYF | TGTGCCAGCAGCGCCGGACAGGTGCGCACAGATACGCAGTATTTT
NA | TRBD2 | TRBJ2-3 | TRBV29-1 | CSFSSGGLTDTQYF | TGCAGCTTCTCCAGCGGGGGGCTGACAGATACGCAGTATTTT
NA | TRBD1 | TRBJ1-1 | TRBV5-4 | CASSADRVGYAFF | TGTGCCAGCAGTGCTGACAGGGTTGGGTACGCTTTCTTT
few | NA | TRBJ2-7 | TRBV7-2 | CASSLMGSTIYEQYF | TGTGCCAGCAGCTTAATGGGATCCACTATCTACGAGCAGTACTTC
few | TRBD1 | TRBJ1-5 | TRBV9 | CASSFGTGGQPQHF | TGTGCCAGCAGCTTCGGGACAGGGGGTCAGCCCCAGCATTTT
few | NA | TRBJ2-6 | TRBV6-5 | CASSYSSGSGANVLTF | TGTGCCAGCAGTTACTCGAGCGGCTCTGGGGCCAACGTCCTGACTTTC
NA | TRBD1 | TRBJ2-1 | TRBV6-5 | CAGPGDRGTYNEQFF | TGTGCCGGGCCCGGTGACAGGGGGACCTACAATGAGCAGTTCTTC
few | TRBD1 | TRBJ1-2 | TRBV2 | CASSEGDRVGGYTF | TGTGCCAGCAGTGAAGGGGACAGGGTGGGAGGCTACACCTTC
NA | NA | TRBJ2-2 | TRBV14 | CASSQVRRGGTGELFF | TGTGCCAGCAGCCAAGTCCGCAGGGGCGGCACCGGGGAGCTGTTTTTT
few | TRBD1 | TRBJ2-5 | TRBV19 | CASSGGNNRGLETQYF | TGTGCCAGTAGCGGTGGTAATAACAGGGGGCTAGAGACCCAGTACTTC
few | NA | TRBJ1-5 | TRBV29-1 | CSASSGMDQPQHF | TGCAGCGCCTCATCTGGGATGGATCAGCCCCAGCATTTT
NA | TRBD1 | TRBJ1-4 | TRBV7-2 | CASNPEGTGAKLFF | TGTGCCAGCAACCCAGAAGGGACAGGGGCAAAACTGTTTTTT
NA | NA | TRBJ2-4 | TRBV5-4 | CASSLDLGSSEKYF | TGTGCCAGCAGCTTGGATCTGGGCAGCTCGGAGAAGTACTTC
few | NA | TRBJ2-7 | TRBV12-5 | CASGLRGSEQYF | TGTGCTAGTGGTTTGCGTGGCTCCGAGCAGTACTTC
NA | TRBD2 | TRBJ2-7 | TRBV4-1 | CASSQDLGGRSYEQYF | TGCGCCAGCAGCCAAGATCTCGGGGGGAGGTCCTACGAGCAGTACTTC
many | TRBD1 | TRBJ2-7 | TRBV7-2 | CASRPGTGAYEQYF | TGTGCCAGCAGACCCGGGACAGGAGCCTACGAGCAGTACTTC
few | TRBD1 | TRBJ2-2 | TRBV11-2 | CASKLAGTGRTGELFF | TGTGCCAGCAAATTGGCGGGGACAGGGCGGACCGGGGAGCTGTTTTTT
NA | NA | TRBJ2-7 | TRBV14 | CASSQGGLRPDRRQTYEQYF | TGTGCCAGCAGCCAAGGAGGCCTCCGCCCTGACAGGAGGCAAACCTACGAGCAGTACTTC
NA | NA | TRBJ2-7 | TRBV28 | CASSITGDNSYEQYF | TGTGCCAGCAGTATTACGGGAGACAACTCCTACGAGCAGTACTTC
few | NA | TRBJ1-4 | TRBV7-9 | CASSPLRGVMEKLFF | TGTGCCAGCAGCCCCCTCCGTGGGGTGATGGAAAAACTGTTTTTT
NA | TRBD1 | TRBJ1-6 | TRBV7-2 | CASRPGQNNSPLHF | TGTGCCAGCAGACCGGGACAGAATAATTCACCCCTCCACTTT
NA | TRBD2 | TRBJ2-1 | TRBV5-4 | CASSLPSGGVDNEQFF | TGTGCCAGCAGCTTGCCTAGCGGGGGGGTGGACAATGAGCAGTTCTTC
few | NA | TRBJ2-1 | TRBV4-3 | CASSQGRSRGNEQFF | TGCGCCAGCAGCCAAGGCCGGAGCCGGGGCAATGAGCAGTTCTTC
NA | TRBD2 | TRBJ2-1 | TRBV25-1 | CASRPLAGDLNGEQFF | TGTGCCAGCAGGCCCCTAGCGGGGGACTTAAACGGTGAGCAGTTCTTC
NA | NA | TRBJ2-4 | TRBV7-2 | CASSTLGGTVAKNIQYF | TGTGCCAGCAGCACATTAGGGGGAACCGTAGCCAAAAACATTCAGTACTTC
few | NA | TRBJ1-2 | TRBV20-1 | CSSRLSYGYTF | TGCAGTTCAAGACTATCCTATGGCTACACCTTC
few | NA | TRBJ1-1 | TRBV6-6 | CASSYGTGPREAFF | TGTGCCAGCAGTTACGGCACAGGGCCGCGTGAAGCTTTCTTT
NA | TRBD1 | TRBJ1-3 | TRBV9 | CASSVGPRAGGSSGNTIYF | TGTGCCAGCAGCGTAGGTCCCCGGGCAGGGGGGAGCTCTGGAAACACCATATATTTT
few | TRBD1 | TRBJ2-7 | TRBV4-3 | CASSRIGQVFSYEQYF | TGCGCCAGCAGCCGAATCGGACAGGTGTTTTCCTACGAGCAGTACTTC
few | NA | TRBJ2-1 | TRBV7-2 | CASSLGQDLRQFF | TGTGCCAGCAGCTTAGGGCAGGACCTAAGGCAGTTCTTC
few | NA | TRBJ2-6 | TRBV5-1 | CASSLVLRSGANVLTF | TGCGCCAGCAGCTTGGTCCTGCGCTCTGGGGCCAACGTCCTGACTTTC
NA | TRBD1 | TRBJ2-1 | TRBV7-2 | CASSFGTETYNEQFF | TGTGCCAGCAGCTTCGGGACAGAAACCTACAATGAGCAGTTCTTC
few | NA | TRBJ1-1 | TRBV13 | CASSSGPEGHTEAFF | TGTGCCAGCAGCTCTGGACCGGAGGGGCACACTGAAGCTTTCTTT
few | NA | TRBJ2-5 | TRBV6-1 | CASSRDTQETQYF | TGTGCCAGCAGTCGGGACACCCAAGAGACCCAGTACTTC
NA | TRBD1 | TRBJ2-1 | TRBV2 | CASKEDRGGDEQFF | TGTGCCAGCAAAGAGGACAGGGGAGGCGATGAGCAGTTCTTC
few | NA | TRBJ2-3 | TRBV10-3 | CAISEPADSTDTQYF | TGTGCCATCAGTGAGCCAGCGGACAGCACAGATACGCAGTATTTT
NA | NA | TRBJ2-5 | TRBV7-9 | CASSLALVGETQYF | TGTGCCAGCAGCTTAGCCCTCGTCGGGGAGACCCAGTACTTC
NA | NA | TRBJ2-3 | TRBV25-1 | CARGKSTDTQYF | TGTGCCAGAGGGAAGAGCACAGATACGCAGTATTTT
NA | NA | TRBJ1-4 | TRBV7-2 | CASSLANFATNEKLFF | TGTGCCAGCAGCTTAGCTAACTTTGCAACTAATGAAAAACTGTTTTTT
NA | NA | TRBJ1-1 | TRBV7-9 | CASSFANTEAFF | TGTGCCAGCAGCTTTGCGAACACTGAAGCTTTCTTT
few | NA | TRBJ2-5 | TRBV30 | CAWSGTPRETQYF | TGTGCCTGGAGTGGGACCCCCCGAGAGACCCAGTACTTC
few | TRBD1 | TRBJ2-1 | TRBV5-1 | CASSFGQEYNEQFF | TGCGCCAGCAGCTTTGGACAGGAGTACAATGAGCAGTTCTTC
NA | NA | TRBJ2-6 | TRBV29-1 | CSASGTGFSGGSSGANVLTF | TGCAGCGCCTCCGGGACAGGGTTTAGCGGGGGGTCCTCTGGGGCCAACGTCCTGACTTTC
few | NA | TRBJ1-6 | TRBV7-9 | CASSSPIGGPNSPLHF | TGTGCCAGCAGCTCTCCTATCGGGGGACCTAATTCACCCCTCCACTTT
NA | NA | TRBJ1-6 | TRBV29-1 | CSVIQGGNSPLHF | TGCAGCGTTATACAGGGTGGGAATTCACCCCTCCACTTT
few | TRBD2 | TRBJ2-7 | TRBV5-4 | CASSPSGGEQYF | TGTGCCAGCAGCCCGAGCGGGGGCGAGCAGTACTTC
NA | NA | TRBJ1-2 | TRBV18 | CASSPDGDYGYTF | TGTGCCAGCTCACCCGATGGCGACTATGGCTACACCTTC
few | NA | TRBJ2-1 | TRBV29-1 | CSLRSGGAPEYNEQFF | TGCAGCTTACGCAGTGGGGGGGCTCCGGAATACAATGAGCAGTTCTTC
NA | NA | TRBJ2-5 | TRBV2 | CASREGQFVQETQYF | TGTGCCAGCAGGGAAGGGCAGTTCGTCCAAGAGACCCAGTACTTC
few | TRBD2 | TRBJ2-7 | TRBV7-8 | CASTASAGASLEQYF | TGTGCCAGCACGGCCTCAGCGGGGGCCTCTCTCGAGCAGTACTTC
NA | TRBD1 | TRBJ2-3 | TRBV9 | CASSVGDRVSTDTQYF | TGTGCCAGCAGCGTAGGGGACAGGGTCAGCACAGATACGCAGTATTTT
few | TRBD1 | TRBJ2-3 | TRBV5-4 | CASSSGGDTQYF | TGTGCCAGCAGTTCAGGGGGAGATACGCAGTATTTT
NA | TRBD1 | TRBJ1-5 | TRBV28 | CASRGDRDQPQHF | TGTGCCAGCAGAGGGGACAGGGATCAGCCCCAGCATTTT